This record concerns one TCR beta chain sequence. Its antigen is unknown. Germline lookup yields CDR1 SGHRS and CDR2 YFSETQ. The V end was cut by 4 bases, the J end by 1 base, with 9 bases between. This CDR3 has 13 residues. The data were obtained in a study of T cells in localized non-small cell lung cancer. Overall study findings and caveats: Exceeding tumor, uninvolved adjacent lung had the highest T cell clonality. Owing to sequencing of a solitary tumor region, heterogeneity cannot be discounted.

Libraries were prepared by immunoSEQ multiplex PCR; TCRdb keeps only in-frame clonotypes and omits some of them. The data show 53,000 or so clones, more than 85% seen once. The source is a man aged 40 to 75 with stage I lung adenocarcinoma. Sequencing was performed on peripheral blood, taken before any cancer treatment. The rearrangement links TRBV5-1 to TRBJ2-7; D might be TRBD1 (5 bases). CDR3 bases: TGCGCCAGCAGCCAGGGCCCATCCTACGAGCAGTACTTC. It specifies CASSQGPSYEQYF.